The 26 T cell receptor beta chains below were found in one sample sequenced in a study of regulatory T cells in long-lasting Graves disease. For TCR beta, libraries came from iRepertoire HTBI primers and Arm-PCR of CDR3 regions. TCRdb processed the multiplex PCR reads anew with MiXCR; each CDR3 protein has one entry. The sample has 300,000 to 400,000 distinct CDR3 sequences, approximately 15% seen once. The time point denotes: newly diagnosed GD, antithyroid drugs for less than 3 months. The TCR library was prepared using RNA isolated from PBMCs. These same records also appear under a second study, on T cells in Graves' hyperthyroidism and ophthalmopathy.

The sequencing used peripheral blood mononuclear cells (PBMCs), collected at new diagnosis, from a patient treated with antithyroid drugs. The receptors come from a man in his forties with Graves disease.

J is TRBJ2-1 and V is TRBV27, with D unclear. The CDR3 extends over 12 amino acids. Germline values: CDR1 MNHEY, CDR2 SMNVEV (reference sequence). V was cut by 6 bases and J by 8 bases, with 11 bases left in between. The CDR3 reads CASSLWGDEQFF. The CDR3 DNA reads TGTGCCAGCAGCTTGTGGGGTGATGAGCAGTTCTTC.

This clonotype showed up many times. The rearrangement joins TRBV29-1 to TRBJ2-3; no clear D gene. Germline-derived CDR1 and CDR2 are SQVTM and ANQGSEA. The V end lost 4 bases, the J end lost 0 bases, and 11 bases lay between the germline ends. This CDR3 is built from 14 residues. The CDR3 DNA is TGCAGCGTTGCTCGCGGAGCTAGCACAGATACGCAGTATTTT. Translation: CSVARGASTDTQYF.

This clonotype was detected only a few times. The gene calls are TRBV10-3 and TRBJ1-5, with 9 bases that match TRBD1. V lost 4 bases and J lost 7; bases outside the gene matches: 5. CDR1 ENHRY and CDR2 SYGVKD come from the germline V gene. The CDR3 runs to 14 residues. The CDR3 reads CAISGDRGEQPQHF. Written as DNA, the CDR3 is TGTGCCATCAGTGGAGACAGGGGGGAGCAGCCCCAGCATTTT.

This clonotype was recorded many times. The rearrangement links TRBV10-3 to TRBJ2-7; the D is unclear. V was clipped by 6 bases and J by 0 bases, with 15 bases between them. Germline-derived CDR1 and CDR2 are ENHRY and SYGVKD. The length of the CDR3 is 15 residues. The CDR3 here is CAISRFQSTSYEQYF. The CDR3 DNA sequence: TGTGCCATCAGCCGTTTTCAGTCCACCTCCTACGAGCAGTACTTC.

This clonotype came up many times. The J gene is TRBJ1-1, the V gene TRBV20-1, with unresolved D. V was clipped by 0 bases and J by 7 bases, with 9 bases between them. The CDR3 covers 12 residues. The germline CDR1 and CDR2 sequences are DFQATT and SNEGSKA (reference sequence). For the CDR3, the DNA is TGCAGTGCTAGAGATGAGGTGCTTGAAGCTTTCTTT. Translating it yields CSARDEVLEAFF.

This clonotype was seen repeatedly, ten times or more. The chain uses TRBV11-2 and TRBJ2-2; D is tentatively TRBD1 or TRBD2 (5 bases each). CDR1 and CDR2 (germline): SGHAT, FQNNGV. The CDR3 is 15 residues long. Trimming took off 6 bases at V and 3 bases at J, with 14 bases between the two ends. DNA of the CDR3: TGTGCCAGCAGAAAGCCGGGACGGTACACCGGGGAGCTGTTTTTT. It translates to CASRKPGRYTGELFF.

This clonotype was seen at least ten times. CDR3 loop: CASSAPGGTKNIQYF. The CDR3 DNA follows: TGTGCCAGCAGTGCCCCGGGGGGGACCAAAAACATTCAGTACTTC. V gene TRBV2 combines with J gene TRBJ2-4; the match to TRBD2 covers 8 bases. This CDR3 region has 15 residues. V lost 4 bases and J lost 2; bases outside the gene matches: 4. Germline CDR1 SNHLY, CDR2 FYNNEI.

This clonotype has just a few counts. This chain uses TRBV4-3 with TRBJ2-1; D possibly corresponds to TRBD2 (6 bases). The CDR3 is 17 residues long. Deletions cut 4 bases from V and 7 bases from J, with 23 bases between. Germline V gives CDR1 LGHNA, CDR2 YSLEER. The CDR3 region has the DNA TGCGCCAGCAGCCCAAGGGCATCGGCGGGGCCAATGAATGAGCAGTTCTTC. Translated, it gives CASSPRASAGPMNEQFF.

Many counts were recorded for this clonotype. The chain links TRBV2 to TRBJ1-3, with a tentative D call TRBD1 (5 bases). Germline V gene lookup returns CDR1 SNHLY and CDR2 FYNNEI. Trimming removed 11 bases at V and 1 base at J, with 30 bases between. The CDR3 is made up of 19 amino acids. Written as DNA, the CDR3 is TGTGCCTGGGCGACGGGGTCGCCACCTTGGGGCGAATCTGGAAACACCATATATTTT. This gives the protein CAWATGSPPWGESGNTIYF. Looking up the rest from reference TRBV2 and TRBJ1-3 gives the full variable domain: EPEVTQTPSHQVTQMGQEVILRCVPISNHLYFYWYRQILGQKVEFLVSFYNNEISEKSEIFDDQFSVERPDGSNFTLKIRSTKLEDSAMYFCAWATGSPPWGESGNTIYFGEGSWLTVV.

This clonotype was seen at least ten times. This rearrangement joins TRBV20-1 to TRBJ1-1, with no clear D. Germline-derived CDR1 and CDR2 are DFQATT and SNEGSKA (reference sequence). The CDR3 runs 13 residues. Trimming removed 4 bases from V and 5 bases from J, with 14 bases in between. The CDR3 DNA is TGCAGTGCTATTGAGCATGGAACAACTGAAGCTTTCTTT. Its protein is CSAIEHGTTEAFF.

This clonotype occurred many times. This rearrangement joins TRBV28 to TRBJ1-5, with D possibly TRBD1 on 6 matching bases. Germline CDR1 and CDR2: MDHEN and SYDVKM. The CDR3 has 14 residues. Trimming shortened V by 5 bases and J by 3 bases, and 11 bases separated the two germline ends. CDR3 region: CASSPDRYNQPQHF. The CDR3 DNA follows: TGTGCCAGCAGTCCTGACAGGTACAATCAGCCCCAGCATTTT.

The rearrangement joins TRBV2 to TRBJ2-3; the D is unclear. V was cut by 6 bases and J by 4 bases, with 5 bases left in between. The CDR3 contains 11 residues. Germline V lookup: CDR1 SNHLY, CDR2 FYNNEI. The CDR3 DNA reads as TGTGCCAGCAGGTTTGCAGATACGCAGTATTTT. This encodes CASRFADTQYF.

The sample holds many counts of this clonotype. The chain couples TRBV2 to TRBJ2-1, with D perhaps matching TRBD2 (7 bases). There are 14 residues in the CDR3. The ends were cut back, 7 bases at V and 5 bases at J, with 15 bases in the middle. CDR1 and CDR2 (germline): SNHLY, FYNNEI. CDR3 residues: CASKGGGENNEQFF. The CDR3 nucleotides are TGTGCCAGCAAGGGGGGGGGAGAGAACAATGAGCAGTTCTTC.

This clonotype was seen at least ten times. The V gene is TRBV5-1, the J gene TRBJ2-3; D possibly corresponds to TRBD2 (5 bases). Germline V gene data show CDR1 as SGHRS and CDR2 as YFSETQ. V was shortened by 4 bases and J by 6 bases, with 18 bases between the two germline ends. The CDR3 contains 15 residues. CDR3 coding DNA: TGCGCCAGCAGCCCAGCAGTGGAGGTTATCGATACGCAGTATTTT. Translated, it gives CASSPAVEVIDTQYF. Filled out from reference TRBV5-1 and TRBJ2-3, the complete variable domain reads KAGVTQTPRYLIKTRGQQVTLSCSPISGHRSVSWYQQTPGQGLQFLFEYFSETQRNKGNFPGRFSGRQFSNSRSEMNVSTLELGDSALYLCASSPAVEVIDTQYFGPGTRLTVL.

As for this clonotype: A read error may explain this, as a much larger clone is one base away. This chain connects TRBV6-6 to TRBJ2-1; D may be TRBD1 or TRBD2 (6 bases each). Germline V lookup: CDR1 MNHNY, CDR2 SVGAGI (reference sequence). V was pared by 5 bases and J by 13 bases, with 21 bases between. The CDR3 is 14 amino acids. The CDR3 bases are TGTGCCAGCAGTGAAAGCTGGGGGGCCGAGACCCAGTTCTTC. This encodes CASSESWGAETQFF.

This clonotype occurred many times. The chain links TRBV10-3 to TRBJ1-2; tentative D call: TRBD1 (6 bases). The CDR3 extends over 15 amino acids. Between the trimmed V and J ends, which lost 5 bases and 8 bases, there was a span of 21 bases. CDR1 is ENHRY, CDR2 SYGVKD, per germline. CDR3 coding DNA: TGTGCCATCAGTCCACCGACCGAGAGGGGGGGAGGCTACACCTTC. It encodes CAISPPTERGGGYTF.

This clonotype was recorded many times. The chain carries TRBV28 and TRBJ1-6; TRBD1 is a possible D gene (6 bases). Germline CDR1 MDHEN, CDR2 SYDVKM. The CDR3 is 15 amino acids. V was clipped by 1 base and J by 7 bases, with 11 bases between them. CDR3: CASSLLGAANSPLHF. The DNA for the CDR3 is TGTGCCAGCAGTTTATTGGGGGCCGCAAATTCACCCCTCCACTTT.

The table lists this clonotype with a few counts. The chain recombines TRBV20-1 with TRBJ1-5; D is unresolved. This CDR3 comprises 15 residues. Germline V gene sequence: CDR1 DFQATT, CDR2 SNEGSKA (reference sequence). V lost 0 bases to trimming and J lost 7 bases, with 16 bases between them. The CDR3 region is CSARERGFAGQPQHF. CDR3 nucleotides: TGCAGTGCTAGAGAGCGAGGATTCGCGGGGCAGCCCCAGCATTTT.

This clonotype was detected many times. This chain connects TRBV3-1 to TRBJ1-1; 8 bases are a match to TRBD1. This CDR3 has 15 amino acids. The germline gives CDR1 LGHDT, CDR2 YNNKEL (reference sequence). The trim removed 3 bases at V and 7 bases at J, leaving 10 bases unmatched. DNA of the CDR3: TGTGCCAGCAGCCACCCCTCGGGACAGGATAGTGAAGCTTTCTTT. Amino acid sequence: CASSHPSGQDSEAFF.

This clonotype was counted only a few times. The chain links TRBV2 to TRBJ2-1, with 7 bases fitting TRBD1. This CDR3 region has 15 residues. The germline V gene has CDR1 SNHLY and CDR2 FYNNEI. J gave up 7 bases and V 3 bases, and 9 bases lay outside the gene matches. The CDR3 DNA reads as TGTGCCAGCAGTGATTTGGGACAACAGGGGAATGAGCAGTTCTTC. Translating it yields CASSDLGQQGNEQFF.

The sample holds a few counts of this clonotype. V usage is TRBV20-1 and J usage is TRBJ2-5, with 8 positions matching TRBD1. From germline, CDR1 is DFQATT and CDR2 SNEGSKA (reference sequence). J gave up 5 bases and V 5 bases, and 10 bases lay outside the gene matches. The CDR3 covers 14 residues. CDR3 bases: TGCAGTGCTTATGACAGGGGCCGTGGGGAGACCCAGTACTTC. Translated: CSAYDRGRGETQYF.

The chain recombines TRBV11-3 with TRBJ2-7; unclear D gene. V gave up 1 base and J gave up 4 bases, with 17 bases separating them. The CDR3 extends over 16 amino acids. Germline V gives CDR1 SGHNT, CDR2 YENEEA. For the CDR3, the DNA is TGTGCCAGCAGCTTAGGGCTAGTAGTGATGTCGTACGAGCAGTACTTC. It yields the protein CASSLGLVVMSYEQYF. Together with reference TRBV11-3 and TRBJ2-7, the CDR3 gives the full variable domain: EAGVVQSPRYKIIEKKQPVAFWCNPISGHNTLYWYLQNLGQGPELLIRYENEEAVDDSQLPKDRFSAERLKGVDSTLKIQPAELGDSAVYLCASSLGLVVMSYEQYFGPGTRLTVT.

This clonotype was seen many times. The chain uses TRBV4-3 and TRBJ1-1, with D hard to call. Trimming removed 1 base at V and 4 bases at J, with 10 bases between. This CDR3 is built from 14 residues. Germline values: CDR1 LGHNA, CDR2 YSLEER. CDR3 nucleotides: TGCGCCAGCAGCCAAGGTGCCGGAGGCACTGAAGCTTTCTTT. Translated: CASSQGAGGTEAFF.

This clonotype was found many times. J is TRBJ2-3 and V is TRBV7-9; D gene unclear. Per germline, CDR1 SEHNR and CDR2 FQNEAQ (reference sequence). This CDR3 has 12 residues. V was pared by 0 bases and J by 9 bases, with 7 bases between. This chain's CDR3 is CASSLATQTQYF. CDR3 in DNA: TGTGCCAGCAGCTTAGCGACCCAGACGCAGTATTTT.

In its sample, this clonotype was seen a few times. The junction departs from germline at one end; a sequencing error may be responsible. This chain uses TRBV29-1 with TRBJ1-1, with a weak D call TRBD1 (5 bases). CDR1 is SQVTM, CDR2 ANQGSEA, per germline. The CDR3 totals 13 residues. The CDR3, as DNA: TGCGGCGTCCGAGAAACGGGGGGATATAAAGCTTTCTTT. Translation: CGVRETGGYKAFF.

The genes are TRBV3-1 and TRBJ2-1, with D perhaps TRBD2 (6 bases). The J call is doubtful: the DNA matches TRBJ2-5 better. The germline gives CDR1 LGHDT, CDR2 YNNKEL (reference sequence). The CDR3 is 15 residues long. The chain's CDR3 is CASSLFSTRVKTQYF. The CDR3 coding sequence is TGTGCCAGCAGCCTCTTTTCGACTAGAGTGAAGACCCAGTACTTC.